Below, 6 T cell receptor beta chains from the same sample are listed, as sequenced in a study of CD8+CD57+ T cells in acquired aplastic anemia. It was patients with CD8+CD57+ cell expansion by flow cytometry who were chosen for sequencing. The TCR beta profiling, which covered VDJ combination and CDR3 sequence, was carried out using genomic DNA as the template. TCRdb itself ran the reads through MiXCR, one entry per CDR3 protein. The sample includes more than 200,000 distinct CDR3 sequences, less than 60% seen only once; the top ten take about 20%. Sample: sorted CD4+, CD8+, or CD8+CD57+ T cells (not recorded which) from PBMCs. The receptor set was obtained from a human donor with aplastic anemia.

This clonotype was seen many times. This chain connects TRBV19 to TRBJ1-3; D ambiguous. CDR1 is LNHDA, CDR2 SQIVND, per germline (reference sequence). This CDR3 has 14 residues. V lost 4 bases and J lost 0, with 7 bases in between. This CDR3 is CASSRANSGNTIYF. The CDR3 DNA is TGTGCCAGTAGTAGGGCGAACTCTGGAAACACCATATATTTT.

This clonotype was recorded a few times. The rearrangement links TRBV5-1 to TRBJ2-3; 8 positions match TRBD1. CDR1 and CDR2 (germline): SGHRS, YFSETQ. V trimming: 4 bases; J trimming: 11 bases; junction bases outside the gene matches: 12. CDR3 length equals 14 residues. CDR3 coding DNA: TGCGCCAGCAGCACGACAGGGGAGGACAATGAGCAGTATTTT. As protein: CASSTTGEDNEQYF.

This chain joins TRBV2 and TRBJ2-2, with D perhaps TRBD1 (5 bases). The assigned J gene may be wrong: the sequence end matches TRBJ2-3 better. This CDR3 has 14 residues. From germline, CDR1 is SNHLY and CDR2 FYNNEI. CDR3 sequence reads: CASSRGTWADTQYF. In DNA, the CDR3 is TGTGCCAGCAGTAGGGGCACGTGGGCAGATACGCAGTATTTT.

This clonotype has a count of ten or more. V gene TRBV25-1 combines with J gene TRBJ1-1; D uncertain. Germline lookup yields CDR1 MGHDK and CDR2 SYGVNS. V was cut by 1 base and J by 2 bases, with 5 bases left in between. The CDR3 covers 13 residues. As DNA, the CDR3 is TGTGCCAGCAGTGAATTATTTAACACTGAAGCTTTCTTT. Translating gives CASSELFNTEAFF.

As regards this clonotype: A junction end diverges from the germline sequence, so it may reflect a read error. The CDR3 nucleotides read TGCGCCAGCAGCCAGACAGGGAACGAACTGTTTTTT. It specifies CASSQTGNELFF. The rearrangement links TRBV2 to TRBJ1-4; TRBD1 agrees at 7 bases. The CDR3 totals 12 residues. CDR1 and CDR2 (germline): SNHLY, FYNNEI.

This clonotype was counted ten times or more. The chain uses TRBV11-1 and TRBJ2-1; TRBD2 agrees at 8 bases. CDR3 length: 14 residues. Germline V lookup: CDR1 SGHAT, CDR2 FQDESV (reference sequence). The V gene end was trimmed by 5 bases and the J gene end by 7 bases; junction bases not matched to a gene: 7. The chain's CDR3 is CASSGVRGGNEQFF. CDR3 sequence (DNA): TGTGCCAGCAGCGGGGTCCGCGGGGGGAATGAGCAGTTCTTC.